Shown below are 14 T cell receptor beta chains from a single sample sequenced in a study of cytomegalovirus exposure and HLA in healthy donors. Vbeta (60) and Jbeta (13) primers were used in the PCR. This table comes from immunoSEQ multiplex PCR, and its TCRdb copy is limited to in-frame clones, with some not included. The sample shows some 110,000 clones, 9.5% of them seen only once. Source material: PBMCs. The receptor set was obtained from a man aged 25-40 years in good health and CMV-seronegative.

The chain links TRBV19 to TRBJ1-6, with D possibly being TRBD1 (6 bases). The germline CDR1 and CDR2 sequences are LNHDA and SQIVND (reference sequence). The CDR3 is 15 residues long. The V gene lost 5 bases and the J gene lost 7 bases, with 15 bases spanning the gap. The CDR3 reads CASSGGGRGNSPLHF. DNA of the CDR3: TGTGCCAGTAGTGGGGGGGGGCGCGGCAATTCACCCCTCCACTTT.

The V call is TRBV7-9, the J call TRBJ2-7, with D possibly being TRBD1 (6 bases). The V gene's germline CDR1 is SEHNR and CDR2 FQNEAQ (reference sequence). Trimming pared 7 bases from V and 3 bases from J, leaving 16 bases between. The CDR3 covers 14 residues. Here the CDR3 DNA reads TGTGCCAGCACGCCCAGGGCAGGGGACTACGAGCAGTACTTC. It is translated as CASTPRAGDYEQYF.

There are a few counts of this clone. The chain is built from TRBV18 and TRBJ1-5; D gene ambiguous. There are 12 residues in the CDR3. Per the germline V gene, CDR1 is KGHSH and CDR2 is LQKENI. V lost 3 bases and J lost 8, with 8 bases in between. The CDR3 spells CASSPDGKPQHF. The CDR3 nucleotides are TGTGCCAGCTCACCGGACGGGAAGCCCCAGCATTTT.

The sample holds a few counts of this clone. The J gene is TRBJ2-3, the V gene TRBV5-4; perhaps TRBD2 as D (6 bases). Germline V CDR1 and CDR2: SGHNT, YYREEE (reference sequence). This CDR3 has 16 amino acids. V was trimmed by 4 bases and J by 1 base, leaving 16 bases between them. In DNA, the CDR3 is TGTGCCAGCAGCCCAGGTGGGGCTAGCGGCACAGATACGCAGTATTTT. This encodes CASSPGGASGTDTQYF.

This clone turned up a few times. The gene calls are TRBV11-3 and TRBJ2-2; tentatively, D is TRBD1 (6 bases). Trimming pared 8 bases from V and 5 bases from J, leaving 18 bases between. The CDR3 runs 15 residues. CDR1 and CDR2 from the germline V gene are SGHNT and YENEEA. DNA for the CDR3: TGTGCCAGCTCAAAGCGCAGGGGCAATACCGGGGAGCTGTTTTTT. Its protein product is CASSKRRGNTGELFF. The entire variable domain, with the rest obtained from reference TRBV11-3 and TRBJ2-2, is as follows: EAGVVQSPRYKIIEKKQPVAFWCNPISGHNTLYWYLQNLGQGPELLIRYENEEAVDDSQLPKDRFSAERLKGVDSTLKIQPAELGDSAVYLCASSKRRGNTGELFFGEGSRLTVL.

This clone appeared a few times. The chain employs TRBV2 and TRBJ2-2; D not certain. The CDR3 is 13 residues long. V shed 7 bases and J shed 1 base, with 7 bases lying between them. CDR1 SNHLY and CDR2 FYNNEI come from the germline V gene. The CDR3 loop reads CASKPVNTGELFF. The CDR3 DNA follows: TGTGCCAGCAAGCCTGTGAACACCGGGGAGCTGTTTTTT.

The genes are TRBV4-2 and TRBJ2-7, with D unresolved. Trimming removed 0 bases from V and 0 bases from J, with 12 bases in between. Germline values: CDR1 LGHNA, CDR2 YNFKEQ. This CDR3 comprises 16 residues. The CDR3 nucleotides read TGTGCCAGCAGCCAAGATTTATCCGACTCCTCCTACGAGCAGTACTTC. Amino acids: CASSQDLSDSSYEQYF.

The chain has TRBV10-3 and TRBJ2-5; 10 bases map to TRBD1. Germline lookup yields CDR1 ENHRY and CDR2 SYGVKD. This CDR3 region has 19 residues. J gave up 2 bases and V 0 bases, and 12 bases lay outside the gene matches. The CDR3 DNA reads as TGTGCCATCAGTGAGTCGCTAGGACAGGGGGGCGACCATCAAGAGACCCAGTACTTC. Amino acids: CAISESLGQGGDHQETQYF.

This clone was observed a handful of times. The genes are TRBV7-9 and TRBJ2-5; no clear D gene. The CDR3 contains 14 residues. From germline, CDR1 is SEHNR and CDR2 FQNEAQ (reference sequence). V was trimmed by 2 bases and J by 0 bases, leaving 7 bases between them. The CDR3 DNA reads TGTGCCAGCAGCTTAAGGCTAGACCAAGAGACCCAGTACTTC. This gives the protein CASSLRLDQETQYF.

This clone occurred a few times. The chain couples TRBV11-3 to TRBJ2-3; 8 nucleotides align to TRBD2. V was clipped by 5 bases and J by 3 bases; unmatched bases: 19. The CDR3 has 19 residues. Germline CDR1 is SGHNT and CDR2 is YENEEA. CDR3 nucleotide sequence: TGTGCCAGCAGCCCCGACTTTTACGGGAGGGCCGGGGGAACAGATACGCAGTATTTT. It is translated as CASSPDFYGRAGGTDTQYF.

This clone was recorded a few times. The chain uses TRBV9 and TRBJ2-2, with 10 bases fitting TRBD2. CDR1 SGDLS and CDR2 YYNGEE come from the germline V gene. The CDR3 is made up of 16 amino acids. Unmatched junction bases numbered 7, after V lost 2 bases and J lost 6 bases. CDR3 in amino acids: CASSVHLGLAAGELFF. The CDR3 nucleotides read TGTGCCAGCAGCGTTCATCTAGGACTAGCGGCCGGGGAGCTGTTTTTT. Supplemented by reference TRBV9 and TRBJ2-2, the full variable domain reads DSGVTQTPKHLITATGQRVTLRCSPRSGDLSVYWYQQSLDQGLQFLIQYYNGEERAKGNILERFSAQQFPDLHSELNLSSLELGDSALYFCASSVHLGLAAGELFFGEGSRLTVL.

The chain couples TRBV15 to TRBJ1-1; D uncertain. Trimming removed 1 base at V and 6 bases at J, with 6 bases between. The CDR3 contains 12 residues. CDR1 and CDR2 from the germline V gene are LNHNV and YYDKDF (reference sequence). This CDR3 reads CATSRGGPEAFF. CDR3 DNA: TGTGCCACCAGCAGAGGCGGGCCTGAAGCTTTCTTT.

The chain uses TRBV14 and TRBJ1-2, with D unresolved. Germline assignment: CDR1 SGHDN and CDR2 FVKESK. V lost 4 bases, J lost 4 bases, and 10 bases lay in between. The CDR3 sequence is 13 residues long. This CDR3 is CASSPYTGYGYTF. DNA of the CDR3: TGTGCCAGCAGCCCCTATACGGGCTATGGCTACACCTTC. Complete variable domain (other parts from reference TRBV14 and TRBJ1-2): EAGVTQFPSHSVIEKGQTVTLRCDPISGHDNLYWYRRVMGKEIKFLLHFVKESKQDESGMPNNRFLAERTGGTYSTLKVQPAELEDSGVYFCASSPYTGYGYTFGSGTRLTVV.

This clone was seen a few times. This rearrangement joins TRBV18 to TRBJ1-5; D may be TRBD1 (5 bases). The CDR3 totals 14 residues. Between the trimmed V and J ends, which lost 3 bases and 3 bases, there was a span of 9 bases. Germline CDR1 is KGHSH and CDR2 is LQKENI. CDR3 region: CASSPLDTNQPQHF. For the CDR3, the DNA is TGTGCCAGCTCACCTTTGGACACCAATCAGCCCCAGCATTTT.